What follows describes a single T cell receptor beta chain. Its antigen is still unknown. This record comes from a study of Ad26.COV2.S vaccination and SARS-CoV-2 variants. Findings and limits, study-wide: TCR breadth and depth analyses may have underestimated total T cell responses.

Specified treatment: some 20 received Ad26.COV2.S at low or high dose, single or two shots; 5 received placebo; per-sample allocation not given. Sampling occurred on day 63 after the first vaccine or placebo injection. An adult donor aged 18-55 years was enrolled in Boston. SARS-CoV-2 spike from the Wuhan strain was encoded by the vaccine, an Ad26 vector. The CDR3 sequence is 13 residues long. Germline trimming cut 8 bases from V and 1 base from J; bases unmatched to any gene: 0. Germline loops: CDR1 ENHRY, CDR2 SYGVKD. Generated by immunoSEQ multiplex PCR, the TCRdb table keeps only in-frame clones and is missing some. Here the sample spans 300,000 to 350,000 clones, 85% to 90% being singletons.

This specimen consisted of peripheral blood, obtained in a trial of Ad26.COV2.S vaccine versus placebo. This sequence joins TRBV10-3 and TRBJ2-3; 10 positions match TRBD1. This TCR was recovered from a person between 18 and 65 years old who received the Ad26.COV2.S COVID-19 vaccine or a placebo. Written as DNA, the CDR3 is TGTGCCATCGGGACAGGGGGCACAGATACGCAGTATTTT. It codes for CAIGTGGTDTQYF.